This TCR beta chain derives from a study of OX40 agonist ivuxolimab in advanced cancers. Study-wide results and caveats: The investigators did not determine what antigen specificity the expanded peripheral T cells had. Partly responding patients at 0.1-3.0 mg/kg showed some of the smallest clonal expansion.

In regard to this clone: Antigen: not known.

CDR3 length: 15 residues. Germline loops: CDR1 SGHKS, CDR2 YYEKEE (reference sequence). The V and J ends lost 5 bases and 7 bases, in that order; junction bases with no gene match: 10. Sequenced by immunoSEQ multiplex PCR; TCRdb stores in-frame clones only, minus some. The sample yields about 45,000 clones, roughly 90% seen once. The receptor was derived from an adult with an advanced solid tumor such as melanoma, head and neck, liver or kidney cancer. The sequences come from CD4+ or CD8+ T cells sorted from blood, collected in a trial of the OX40 agonist ivuxolimab. The V call is TRBV5-5, the J call TRBJ2-1, with 9 bases fitting TRBD1. Written as DNA, the CDR3 is TGTGCCAGCAGAGCCGGGACAGGGTCTTTGAATGAGCAGTTCTTC. Amino acid sequence: CASRAGTGSLNEQFF.